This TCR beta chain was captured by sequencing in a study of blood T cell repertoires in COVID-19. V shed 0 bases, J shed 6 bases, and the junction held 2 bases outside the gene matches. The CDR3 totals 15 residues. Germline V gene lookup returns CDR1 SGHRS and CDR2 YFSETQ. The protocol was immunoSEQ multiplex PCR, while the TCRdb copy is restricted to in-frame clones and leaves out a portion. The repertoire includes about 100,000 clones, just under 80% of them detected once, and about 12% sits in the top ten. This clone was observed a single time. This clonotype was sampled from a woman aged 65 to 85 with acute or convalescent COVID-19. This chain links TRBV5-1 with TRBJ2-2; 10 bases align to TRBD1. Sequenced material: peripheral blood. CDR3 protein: CASSLADRGSGELFF. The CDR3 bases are TGCGCCAGCAGCTTGGCGGACAGGGGGTCCGGGGAGCTGTTTTTT.